These 2 T cell receptor beta chains were sequenced from one sample in a study of blood T cell repertoires in COVID-19. TCRdb's copy holds only in-frame clones and misses some; the assay was immunoSEQ multiplex PCR. This sample yields about 80,000 clones, of which approximately 80% are seen a single time; approximately 8.7% belongs to the top ten. The sample comprised peripheral blood. Receptors were obtained from a human donor in a cohort sampled during active COVID-19.

The table lists this clone with a few counts. The CDR3 protein is CASSPGNSPLHF. Written as DNA, the CDR3 is TGTGCCAGCAGTCCGGGGAATTCACCCCTCCACTTT. This chain uses TRBV12-3 or TRBV12-4 with TRBJ1-6; D remains ambiguous. Trimming removed 5 bases at V and 7 bases at J, with 6 bases between. This CDR3 has 12 residues.

The chain couples TRBV5-1 to TRBJ2-5; TRBD1 agrees at 9 bases. CDR3 size: 14 residues. The germline V gene has CDR1 SGHRS and CDR2 YFSETQ. The trim removed 5 bases at V and 4 bases at J, leaving 6 bases unmatched. The CDR3 bases are TGCGCCAGCAGGTCACAGGGGGCTATAGAGACCCAGTACTTC. This sequence encodes CASRSQGAIETQYF.